This TCR beta chain was identified during a study of blood T cell repertoires in COVID-19 (dated by TCRdb to the early 2020s). Turning to the overall study: The collaborator samples originated in the United States, Italy and Spain and spanned the acute and convalescent phases of COVID-19. The material from the prospective study consisted of cDNA or gDNA derived from T cells, B-cell-depleted T cells, or PBMCs. The dataset comprised deeply sampled blood TCRbeta repertoires from subjects exposed to, actively infected with, or recovered from COVID-19. The repertoires were made available in a free public database intended to serve as a resource for research on the immune response to SARS-CoV-2. The sample metadata nearly always contained a de-identified subject ID, COVID-19 status, age in years and sex. Where HLA class I and class II types were available, the types were taken from metadata supplied by the sample provider, not from assay-based typing. Samples were obtained from the ongoing ImmuneRACE study (first 160 participants) and from roughly 1,300 subjects provided by 6 global collaborators.

The immunoSEQ Assay, a bias-controlled multiplex PCR, was used to amplify TCRbeta CDR3 regions from genomic DNA. On the authors' methods: Nucleated cell counts per sample were estimated from amplification of reference gene primers within the assay. Sequence reads were collapsed and filtered to measure the absolute abundance of every unique TCRbeta CDR3 rearrangement. For each sample, productive Simpson clonality was calculated as the square root of Simpson's diversity index across productive rearrangements. TCRdb limited this immuneACCESS table to in-frame rearrangements with V and J called. A share of clones is missing; checked studies link under half to unresolved V genes, and the rest is unexplained. The V and J calls and clone size were taken over from that table, and D and trimming were inferred from the DNA. Present in this sample are fewer than 300,000 clones, approximately 87% of which were seen just once. The ten largest make up approximately 2.6% of the sample.

About this clone: Its target antigen remains unknown. No clone much larger than this one lies a single base away; base qualities are absent.

The research as a whole found: The quantity of clinical and demographic metadata differed by source and by participant and was supplied without curation.

The collaborating institutions used their own protocols to collect whole blood in K2EDTA tubes. For TCRbeta analysis, collaborators shipped samples as frozen whole blood, isolated PBMCs, or DNA extracted from either of those sample types. Input material: peripheral blood. The sequence was collected from a woman in her 70s with active or convalescent COVID-19.

The CDR3 sequence is CASSYGTGPLAGANVLTF. The DNA sequence is TGTGCCAGCAGCTACGGGACAGGACCCCTAGCTGGGGCCAACGTCCTGACTTTC. The V and J segments used are TRBV7-2 and TRBJ2-6; TRBD1 aligns with 8 central bases. Trimming removed 4 bases from V and 2 bases from J; the gene matches leave 10 bases unexplained. The germline V gene encodes CDR1 SGHTA and CDR2 FQGNSA. The CDR3 contains 18 residues, cysteine and phenylalanine counted. The entry retains the CDR3 DNA only, 54 bases that are in frame from base 1.